The clone carrying this T cell receptor beta chain was found many times. Its specificity is unknown. V was trimmed by 4 bases and J by 4 bases, leaving 13 bases between them. CDR3 length equals 14 residues. Germline CDR1 MRHNA, CDR2 SNTAGT. This sample is drawn from a study of cytotoxic CD8 clonotypes in ibrutinib-treated CLL. Looking at the study overall: Patients gave response samples after a median roughly 11 months of treatment, range 6 to 36. The samples contained around 250,000 productive templates on average. They also contained an average of about 94,000 productive rearrangements. Regarding the study as a whole: While tracking circulating CD8+ T-cell counts, baseline clonality exceeded that of age-matched healthy donors. At ibrutinib response, clonality increased, and at progression it declined back toward baseline.

TCRdb keeps only in-frame clones here, not all; method: immunoSEQ multiplex PCR. The sample records about 140,000 clones, 80% being singletons. V gene TRBV6-4 combines with J gene TRBJ1-1; D call uncertain. The sequence was obtained from a human donor with chronic lymphocytic leukemia. The starting material was PBMCs, obtained after 36 months of ibrutinib treatment. The CDR3 DNA follows: TGTGCCAGCAGTGTCCGCGACGGCGTCACTGAAGCTTTCTTT. This sequence encodes CASSVRDGVTEAFF.